The 32 T cell receptor beta chains below all came from one sample that was sequenced in a study of blood T cell repertoires in COVID-19 (dated by TCRdb to 2018 to 2021). Libraries came from the immunoSEQ multiplex PCR assay. What TCRdb holds here is the immuneACCESS table cut down to in-frame rearrangements. Part of the clones is not present; checked against another copy, under half of the missing clones reflect an unresolved V gene, and the others are unexplained. A total of some 40,000 clones appear in this sample, approximately 92% of them only once. Under 0.4% of the sample is in the top ten clones. Input material: peripheral blood. These receptors were obtained from a man aged 50-60 years with COVID-19, enrolled during active disease.

This clone was observed a few times. The rearrangement joins TRBV12-3 or TRBV12-4 to TRBJ1-2; 10 positions match TRBD1. V was clipped by 5 bases and J by 8 bases; unmatched bases: 5. The CDR3 has 13 amino acids. The DNA for the CDR3 is TGTGCCAGCAGTAGCCGGGACAGGGGCGGCTACACCTTC. Translated, it gives CASSSRDRGGYTF.

This clone came up a few times. CDR3 nucleotides: TGCGCCAGCAGCTATGGGCCCGGATTCACATATGGCTACACCTTC. Protein: CASSYGPGFTYGYTF. V usage is TRBV4-1 and J usage is TRBJ1-2; D not resolved. The CDR3 totals 15 residues. Germline values: CDR1 MGHRA, CDR2 YSYEKL. Trimming stripped 5 bases from V and 5 bases from J, with 18 bases between.

This clone was seen only once. The J gene is TRBJ1-2, the V gene TRBV18, with D tentatively TRBD1 (5 bases). This CDR3 is built from 16 residues. V lost 0 bases to trimming and J lost 8 bases, with 19 bases between them. Germline V gene lookup returns CDR1 KGHSH and CDR2 LQKENI. The CDR3 region is CASSPPRGLDLRGYTF. The CDR3 nucleotides read TGTGCCAGCTCACCACCTAGGGGACTTGACCTCCGCGGCTACACCTTC.

V gene TRBV28 combines with J gene TRBJ2-2; 11 bases align to TRBD2. The CDR3 has 17 residues. Trimming at V came to 3 bases and at J to 5 bases, leaving 8 bases not matched to a gene. Germline V gene lookup returns CDR1 MDHEN and CDR2 SYDVKM. CDR3 sequence (DNA): TGTGCCAGCAGTTTTCGGCTAGCGGGAGGTTGGACCGGGGAGCTGTTTTTT. Residues: CASSFRLAGGWTGELFF. Full variable domain (outside the CDR3, taken from reference TRBV28 and TRBJ2-2): DVKVTQSSRYLVKRTGEKVFLECVQDMDHENMFWYRQDPGLGLRLIYFSYDVKMKEKGDIPEGYSVSREKKERFSLILESASTNQTSMYLCASSFRLAGGWTGELFFGEGSRLTVL.

This clone was observed a handful of times. The gene calls are TRBV11-2 and TRBJ2-6; 8 bases match TRBD1. Losses at the gene ends were 5 bases for V and 6 bases for J; bases not matched to a gene: 9. This CDR3 spans 16 amino acids. Looked up from germline, CDR1 is SGHAT and CDR2 is FQNNGV. The CDR3 is CASSPGTGGLANVLTF. CDR3 DNA sequence: TGTGCCAGCAGCCCGGGGACAGGTGGTTTGGCCAACGTCCTGACTTTC.

This chain connects TRBV5-1 to TRBJ2-7, with TRBD2 matching over 9 bases. The CDR3 sequence is 13 residues long. CDR1 is SGHRS and CDR2 is YFSETQ in the germline V gene. V was pared by 7 bases and J by 5 bases, with 7 bases of the junction left unmatched. CDR3 bases: TGCGCCAGCCGAATAGCGGGAGTCCACGAGCAGTACTTC. Encoded protein: CASRIAGVHEQYF.

This chain links TRBV19 with TRBJ2-7; 7 bases fit TRBD1. The V and J ends lost 5 bases and 3 bases, in that order; junction bases with no gene match: 13. The CDR3 is 16 amino acids. The germline V gene has CDR1 LNHDA and CDR2 SQIVND (reference sequence). CDR3 coding DNA: TGTGCCAGTAGTCGAGGGGCGACAGGGAACGGCTACGAGCAGTACTTC. This sequence encodes CASSRGATGNGYEQYF.

V gene TRBV4-1 combines with J gene TRBJ1-6; D remains ambiguous. The CDR3 consists of 18 residues. The V end was cut by 4 bases, the J end by 6 bases, with 22 bases between. Germline values: CDR1 MGHRA, CDR2 YSYEKL. DNA of the CDR3: TGCGCCAGCAGCCCTCTAGGTCGGGGTAATCAAGTTAATTCACCCCTCCACTTT. Amino acid sequence: CASSPLGRGNQVNSPLHF.

The chain carries TRBV11-2 and TRBJ2-1, with TRBD1 identical over 11 bases. This CDR3 is built from 15 residues. V gave up 5 bases and J gave up 6 bases; unmatched junction bases: 6. CDR1 is SGHAT and CDR2 is FQNNGV in the germline V gene. The CDR3: CASSDRTGGFNEQFF. The CDR3, as DNA: TGTGCCAGCAGCGACCGGACAGGGGGCTTCAATGAGCAGTTCTTC.

The chain employs TRBV3-1 (or the pseudogene TRBV3-2) and TRBJ2-1; tentatively, D is TRBD1 (7 bases). Looked up from germline, CDR1 is LGHDT and CDR2 is YNNKEL (reference sequence). The CDR3 runs to 19 residues. Trimming took off 4 bases at V and 1 base at J, with 23 bases between the two ends. CDR3: CASSRGEPGGGSSYNEQFF. The CDR3 nucleotides read TGTGCCAGCAGCCGCGGTGAGCCCGGAGGGGGCTCGTCCTACAATGAGCAGTTCTTC.

The rearrangement links TRBV6-4 to TRBJ1-3; D is perhaps TRBD1 (5 bases). CDR3 length equals 15 residues. Germline V gene lookup returns CDR1 MRHNA and CDR2 SNTAGT. V lost 2 bases and J lost 4, with 12 bases in between. The CDR3 nucleotides read TGTGCCAGCAGTGACAAGGGGAGGTTAGGAAACACCATATATTTT. Translating it yields CASSDKGRLGNTIYF.

The chain links TRBV25-1 to TRBJ1-6; TRBD1 matches 8 bases. Trimming took 6 bases from V and 7 from J; bases not matched to a gene: 11. Germline lookup yields CDR1 MGHDK and CDR2 SYGVNS. CDR3 length equals 16 residues. This CDR3 is CASSVGRTGSNSPLHF. The DNA of the CDR3 is TGTGCCAGCAGCGTAGGAAGGACAGGGTCGAATTCACCCCTCCACTTT.

This chain uses TRBV6-5 with TRBJ1-5; D gene uncertain. V was cut by 5 bases and J by 2 bases, with 4 bases left in between. The CDR3 runs 12 residues. The germline gives CDR1 MNHEY, CDR2 SVGAGI. Here the CDR3 reads CASSRGNQPQHF. CDR3 in DNA: TGTGCCAGCAGTAGAGGCAATCAGCCCCAGCATTTT.

V gene TRBV7-9 combines with J gene TRBJ2-7; D might be TRBD2 (6 bases). V lost 5 bases, J lost 2 bases, and 13 bases lay in between. Germline values: CDR1 SEHNR, CDR2 FQNEAQ (reference sequence). This CDR3 is 14 amino acids long. This CDR3 is CASSPGLLTYEQYF. DNA for the CDR3: TGTGCCAGCAGCCCGGGACTTCTTACCTACGAGCAGTACTTC.

The CDR3 DNA reads as TGTGCCAGTAGTACCGGGACTAGCGGGAGGGCAGGGTACAATGAGCAGTTCTTC. This gives the protein CASSTGTSGRAGYNEQFF. V gene TRBV19 combines with J gene TRBJ2-1, with 16 bases matching TRBD2. With 4 bases clipped from V and 4 bases from J, the junction kept 7 bases outside the gene matches. CDR3 length equals 18 residues. Germline V gives CDR1 LNHDA, CDR2 SQIVND (reference sequence).

V is TRBV29-1 and J is TRBJ1-1, with 7 bases lining up with TRBD1. CDR1 is SQVTM and CDR2 is ANQGSEA in the germline V gene. The CDR3 loop spans 12 amino acids. The J segment lost 6 bases and the V segment lost 7 bases, leaving 8 bases of the junction unmatched. CDR3 nucleotide sequence: TGCAGCGCTACTACAGGGGTCGCTGAAGCTTTCTTT. This codes for CSATTGVAEAFF.

This chain links TRBV7-3 with TRBJ2-3; the D gene is possibly TRBD2 (6 bases). V lost 2 bases and J 0 bases, leaving 9 bases between the germline ends. The CDR3 sequence is 15 residues long. Germline CDR1 reads SGHTA; CDR2 reads FQGTGA. The CDR3 reads CASSLEAGSTDTQYF. The CDR3 DNA is TGTGCCAGCAGCTTAGAGGCGGGGAGCACAGATACGCAGTATTTT.

V and J are TRBV5-6 and TRBJ1-1; tentatively, D is TRBD1 (5 bases). Trimming pared 2 bases from V and 1 base from J, leaving 6 bases between. Germline assignment: CDR1 SGHDT and CDR2 YYEEEE. This CDR3 region has 13 residues. The CDR3 DNA reads as TGTGCCAGCAGCTTCGGACAGAACACTGAAGCTTTCTTT. Translating gives CASSFGQNTEAFF.

The gene calls are TRBV7-9 and TRBJ1-2; 9 bases map to TRBD1. V was pared by 3 bases and J by 6 bases, with 11 bases of the junction left unmatched. CDR3 length: 16 residues. The germline gives CDR1 SEHNR, CDR2 FQNEAQ (reference sequence). The CDR3 sequence is CASSLGPGTGNHGYTF. CDR3 sequence (DNA): TGTGCCAGCAGCTTGGGTCCCGGGACAGGGAACCATGGCTACACCTTC.

The chain couples TRBV4-1 to TRBJ2-1, with D perhaps matching TRBD2 (6 bases). The V and J ends lost 4 bases and 7 bases respectively, with 17 bases between them. Germline lookup yields CDR1 MGHRA and CDR2 YSYEKL. The CDR3 has 15 amino acids. Written as DNA, the CDR3 is TGCGCCAGCAGCCCTCTAGCGCCCCTGGGGAATGAGCAGTTCTTC. Amino acid sequence: CASSPLAPLGNEQFF.

V is TRBV6-6 and J is TRBJ1-6, with TRBD1 as a possible D gene (6 bases). The CDR3 consists of 14 residues. Trimming left V 10 bases short and J 7 bases short, with 17 bases between. Germline V gives CDR1 MNHNY, CDR2 SVGAGI (reference sequence). The CDR3 region is CAIQDGQQNSPLHF. The CDR3 nucleotides read TGTGCCATCCAAGACGGACAGCAGAATTCACCCCTCCACTTT.

The chain employs TRBV4-1 and TRBJ1-5; 11 nucleotides agree with TRBD1. The J segment lost 6 bases and the V segment lost 3 bases, leaving 4 bases of the junction unmatched. Looked up from germline, CDR1 is MGHRA and CDR2 is YSYEKL. This CDR3 has 15 residues. CDR3 sequence (DNA): TGCGCCAGCAGCCAGGGGGACAGGGGGTTTCAGCCCCAGCATTTT. Translated, it gives CASSQGDRGFQPQHF.

V is TRBV28 and J is TRBJ1-5, with D maybe TRBD1 (5 bases). The germline gives CDR1 MDHEN, CDR2 SYDVKM. CDR3 length equals 15 residues. V was cut by 5 bases and J by 2 bases, with 13 bases left in between. The CDR3 protein is CASSLQGRGNQPQHF. CDR3 coding DNA: TGTGCCAGCAGTCTTCAGGGAAGAGGCAATCAGCCCCAGCATTTT.

This clone was observed a single time. V usage is TRBV6-6 and J usage is TRBJ2-7; 9 positions match TRBD2. The CDR3 is made up of 14 amino acids. After removal of 6 bases from V and 2 bases from J, the junction contained 5 bases not matched to a gene. The germline CDR1 and CDR2 sequences are MNHNY and SVGAGI (reference sequence). CDR3 sequence: CASSHSGSTYEQYF. In DNA form, the CDR3 reads TGTGCCAGCAGCCATAGCGGGAGCACCTACGAGCAGTACTTC.

The genes are TRBV6-1 and TRBJ2-7, with D hard to call. Between the trimmed V and J ends, which lost 6 bases and 2 bases, there was a span of 14 bases. The germline V gene has CDR1 MNHNS and CDR2 SASEGT. This CDR3 has 14 residues. CDR3 region: CASSQTQLAYEQYF. The CDR3 bases are TGTGCCAGCAGCCAGACGCAGCTAGCCTACGAGCAGTACTTC.

In nucleotides, the CDR3 is TGTGCCTGGAGTGTAGGGCGGGTTCTCGGTAGAAGCAATCAGCCCCAGCATTTT. Its translation: CAWSVGRVLGRSNQPQHF. The rearrangement joins TRBV30 to TRBJ1-5; no clear D gene. This CDR3 contains 18 residues. Germline V lookup: CDR1 GTSNPN, CDR2 SVGIG (reference sequence). V was pared by 0 bases and J by 1 base, with 19 bases between.

The chain uses TRBV29-1 and TRBJ1-1; TRBD1 agrees at 8 bases. Unmatched junction bases numbered 11, after V lost 6 bases and J lost 2 bases. There are 15 residues in the CDR3. Looked up from germline, CDR1 is SQVTM and CDR2 is ANQGSEA. CDR3 residues: CSVPGVAGGNTEAFF. The CDR3 DNA reads TGCAGCGTCCCCGGTGTGGCAGGGGGCAACACTGAAGCTTTCTTT. The full variable domain, with the rest looked up from reference TRBV29-1 and TRBJ1-1, is SAVISQKPSRDICQRGTSLTIQCQVDSQVTMMFWYRQQPGQSLTLIATANQGSEATYESGFVIDKFPISRPNLTFSTLTVSNMSPEDSSIYLCSVPGVAGGNTEAFFGQGTRLTVV.

This clone occurred once. V and J are TRBV23-1 and TRBJ2-3; TRBD1 aligns across 7 bases. TRBV23-1 is recorded as an ORF, its role being uncertain. This CDR3 has 16 residues. With V trimmed by 4 bases and J by 1 base, 8 bases remained unmatched. CDR3 region: CASSLQGRRGTDTQYF. The CDR3 nucleotides are TGCGCCAGCAGTCTACAGGGGCGCCGGGGCACAGATACGCAGTATTTT.

The chain couples TRBV5-4 to TRBJ2-1, with 11 bases that match TRBD2. The CDR3 covers 15 residues. The V gene's germline CDR1 is SGHNT and CDR2 YYREEE (reference sequence). V was clipped by 0 bases and J by 8 bases; unmatched bases: 4. The CDR3 nucleotides are TGTGCCAGCAGCTTGGAACTAGCGGGAGCCCATGAGCAGTTCTTC. It specifies CASSLELAGAHEQFF. The whole variable domain, remainder taken from reference TRBV5-4 and TRBJ2-1, is ETGVTQSPTHLIKTRGQQVTLRCSSQSGHNTVSWYQQALGQGPQFIFQYYREEENGRGNFPPRFSGLQFPNYSSELNVNALELDDSALYLCASSLELAGAHEQFFGPGTRLTVL.

The chain links TRBV5-1 to TRBJ2-7, with 9 positions matching TRBD1. Trimming removed 4 bases from V and 2 bases from J; junction bases left unmatched: 4. The CDR3 length is 14 residues. The germline gives CDR1 SGHRS, CDR2 YFSETQ. The CDR3 reads CASSAGQGPYEQYF. CDR3 DNA: TGCGCCAGCAGCGCGGGACAGGGTCCCTACGAGCAGTACTTC.

The V gene is TRBV4-1, the J gene TRBJ1-5; D ambiguous. The CDR3 contains 16 residues. V was pared by 3 bases and J by 2 bases, with 14 bases between. CDR1 and CDR2 (germline): MGHRA, YSYEKL. The CDR3 DNA sequence: TGCGCCAGCAGCCATTACGAGGGTGAGGGCAATCAGCCCCAGCATTTT. Amino acid sequence: CASSHYEGEGNQPQHF.

V is TRBV30 and J is TRBJ1-4; the D is unclear. There are 14 residues in the CDR3. Trimming left V 0 bases short and J 7 bases short, with 12 bases between. Germline assignment: CDR1 GTSNPN and CDR2 SVGIG (reference sequence). Here the CDR3 DNA reads TGTGCCTGGAGTGTCGCCAGTCGTGGTGAAAAACTGTTTTTT. Its protein product is CAWSVASRGEKLFF.